The sequence of this T cell receptor beta chain was determined in a study of T cells in localized non-small cell lung cancer. On this clone: Its antigen is undetermined.

General study results and limits: Longer overall survival was associated with a higher density of T cells in the blood. Sequencing involved a lone tumor region, leaving heterogeneity possible. Uninvolved adjacent lung had the highest recorded T cell clonality, with tumor below it. A median of 57 of the top 100 tumor clones appeared in adjacent lung, which was paired and uninvolved.

The table came from immunoSEQ multiplex PCR; TCRdb's copy has only in-frame clones and leaves some out. The table has 70,000 or so clones, approximately 84% seen once. Trimming took off 6 bases at V and 0 bases at J, with 17 bases between the two ends. CDR1 is MNHEY, CDR2 SMNVEV, per germline (reference sequence). The CDR3 runs 16 residues. V usage is TRBV27 and J usage is TRBJ1-1; a weak D match, TRBD1 (6 bases). The sequencing used peripheral blood, collected before any cancer treatment. This clonotype was sampled from a female donor of 60 years or more with stage I lung adenocarcinoma. The CDR3 spells CASSHGQGRVNTEAFF. In DNA, the CDR3 is TGTGCCAGCAGCCATGGGCAGGGGCGGGTGAACACTGAAGCTTTCTTT.